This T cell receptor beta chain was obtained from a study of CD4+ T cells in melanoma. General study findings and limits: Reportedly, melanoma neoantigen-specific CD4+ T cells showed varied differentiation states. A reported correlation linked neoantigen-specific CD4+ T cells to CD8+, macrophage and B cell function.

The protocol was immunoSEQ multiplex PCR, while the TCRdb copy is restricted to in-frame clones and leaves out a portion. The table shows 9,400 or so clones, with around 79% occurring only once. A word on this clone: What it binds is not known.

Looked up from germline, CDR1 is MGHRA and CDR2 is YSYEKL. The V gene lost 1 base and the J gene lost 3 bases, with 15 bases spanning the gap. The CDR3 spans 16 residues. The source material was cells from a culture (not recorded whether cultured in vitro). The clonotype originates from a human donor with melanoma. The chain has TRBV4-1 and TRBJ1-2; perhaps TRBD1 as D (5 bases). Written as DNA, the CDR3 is TGCGCCAGCAGCCAAGGATTTATAGGGGAGGACTATGGCTACACCTTC. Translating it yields CASSQGFIGEDYGYTF.